This TCR beta chain was observed in a study of cytomegalovirus exposure and HLA in healthy donors. Study observations and caveats: Productive status was seen about 87% or about 30% of the time for most TCR beta V segments in an earlier analysis. Most subjects' HLA-A and HLA-B alleles were reportedly predicted from TCR beta sequences.

PCR amplification relied on 60 Vbeta primers (plus 13 Jbeta primers). Method: immunoSEQ multiplex PCR; TCRdb's copy keeps in-frame clones and lacks some. The sample holds 100,000 to 120,000 clones, roughly 78% seen once. Nominal health characterized the donors when sampled, though unrecorded immune exposures were likely. With regard to this clone: Its antigen is still unknown.

The clonotype originates from a woman aged 30 to 39 in good health and CMV-seronegative. The sample consisted of PBMCs.

The CDR3 DNA sequence: TGCAGCGCGATGGACAGGGTCAATGAGCAGTTCTTC. Residues: CSAMDRVNEQFF. V is TRBV29-1 and J is TRBJ2-1; 8 nucleotides agree with TRBD1. The CDR3 contains 12 residues. Trimming at V came to 7 bases and at J to 6 bases, leaving 5 bases not matched to a gene. Germline CDR1 SQVTM, CDR2 ANQGSEA.